These 3 T cell receptor beta chains came from one sample sequenced in a study of CD8 T cells in ankylosing spondylitis. MiXCR, run by TCRdb on the 5' RACE reads, gives a single entry per CDR3 protein. The sample carries under 450,000 distinct CDR3 sequences, roughly 15% recorded once. Study observations and caveats: What appeared characteristic of ankylosing spondylitis blood was a TCR beta motif of 7 or 8 highly homologous variants.

Their antigens remain unidentified. The sequenced sample consisted of blood, either unsorted or a sorted T cell fraction (not recorded which). The receptors derive from a male donor with ankylosing spondylitis.

V is TRBV7-3 and J is TRBJ2-2; either TRBD1 or TRBD2 may supply D (5 bases each). Per germline, CDR1 SGHTA and CDR2 FQGTGA. This CDR3 is built from 13 residues. With 6 bases removed from V and 6 bases from J, the gap between germline ends came to 11 bases. The CDR3 DNA reads as TGTGCCAGCAGGCCTCAGGGACCCGGGGAGCTGTTTTTT. The encoded protein is CASRPQGPGELFF.

This clonotype was detected only a few times. The V and J genes are TRBV6-4 and TRBJ2-4; 7 bases match TRBD1. The CDR3 totals 17 residues. Unmatched junction bases numbered 12, after V lost 6 bases and J lost 1 base. Per the germline V gene, CDR1 is MRHNA and CDR2 is SNTAGT. Here the CDR3 reads CASSWSDREKAKNIQYF. The CDR3 region has the DNA TGTGCCAGCAGCTGGAGCGACAGGGAGAAGGCCAAAAACATTCAGTACTTC.

This clonotype was seen only a few times. This chain joins TRBV20-1 and TRBJ1-6; D is uncertain. The CDR3 consists of 13 residues. From germline, CDR1 is DFQATT and CDR2 SNEGSKA (reference sequence). V lost 2 bases to trimming and J lost 6 bases, with 8 bases between them. The CDR3 DNA follows: TGCAGTGCTAGACAGGACCTTAATTCACCCCTCCACTTT. Residues: CSARQDLNSPLHF.